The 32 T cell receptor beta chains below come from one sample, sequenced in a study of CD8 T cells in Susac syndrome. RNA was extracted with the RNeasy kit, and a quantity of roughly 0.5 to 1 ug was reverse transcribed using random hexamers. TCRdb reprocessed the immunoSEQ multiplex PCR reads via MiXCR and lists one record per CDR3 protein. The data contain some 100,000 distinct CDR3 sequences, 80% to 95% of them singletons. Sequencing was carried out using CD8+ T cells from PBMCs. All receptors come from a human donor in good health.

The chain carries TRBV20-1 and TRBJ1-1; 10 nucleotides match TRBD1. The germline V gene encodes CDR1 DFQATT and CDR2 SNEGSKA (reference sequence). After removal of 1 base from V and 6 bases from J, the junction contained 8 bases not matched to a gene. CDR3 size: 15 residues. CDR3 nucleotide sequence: TGCAGTGCTAGAGCGTCGGGACAGGGGACGGCTGAAGCTTTCTTT. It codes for CSARASGQGTAEAFF.

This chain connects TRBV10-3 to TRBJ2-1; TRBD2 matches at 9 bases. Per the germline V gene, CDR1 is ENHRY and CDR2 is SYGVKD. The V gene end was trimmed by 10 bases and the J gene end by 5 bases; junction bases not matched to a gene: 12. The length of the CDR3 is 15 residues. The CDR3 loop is CATTRTSVPNNEQFF. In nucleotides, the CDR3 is TGTGCCACCACTAGGACTAGCGTGCCTAACAATGAGCAGTTCTTC.

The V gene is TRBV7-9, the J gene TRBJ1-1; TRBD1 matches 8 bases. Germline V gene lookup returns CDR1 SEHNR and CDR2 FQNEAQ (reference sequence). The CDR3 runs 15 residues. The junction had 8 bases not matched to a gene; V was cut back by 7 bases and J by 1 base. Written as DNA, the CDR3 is TGTGCCAGCACCCTCTCAGGGACAGGGAACACTGAAGCTTTCTTT. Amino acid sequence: CASTLSGTGNTEAFF.

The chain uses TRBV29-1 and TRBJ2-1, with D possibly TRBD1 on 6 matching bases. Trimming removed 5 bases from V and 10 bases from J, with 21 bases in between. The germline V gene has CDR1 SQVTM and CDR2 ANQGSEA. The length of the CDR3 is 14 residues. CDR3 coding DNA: TGCAGCGTTAGGGGACATGGTCCCTTTGGGGAGCAGTTCTTC. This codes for CSVRGHGPFGEQFF.

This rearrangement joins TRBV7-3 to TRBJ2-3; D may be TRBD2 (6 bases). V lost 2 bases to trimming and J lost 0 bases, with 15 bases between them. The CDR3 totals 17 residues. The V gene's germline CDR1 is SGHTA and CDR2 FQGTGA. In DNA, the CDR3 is TGTGCCAGCAGCTTAGGATCGCGGGGTCCCAGCACAGATACGCAGTATTTT. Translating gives CASSLGSRGPSTDTQYF.

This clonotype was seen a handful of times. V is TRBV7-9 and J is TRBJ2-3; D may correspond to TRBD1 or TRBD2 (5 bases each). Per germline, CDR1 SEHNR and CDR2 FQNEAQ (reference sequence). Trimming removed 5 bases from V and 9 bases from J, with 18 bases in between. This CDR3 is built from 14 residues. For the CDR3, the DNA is TGTGCCAGCAGCGGCCGGGACCCGAAGGCCACGCAGTATTTT. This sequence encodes CASSGRDPKATQYF.

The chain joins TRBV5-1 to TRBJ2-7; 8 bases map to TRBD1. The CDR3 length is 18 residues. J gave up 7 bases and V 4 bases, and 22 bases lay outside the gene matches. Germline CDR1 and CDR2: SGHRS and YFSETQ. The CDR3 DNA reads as TGCGCCAGCAGCCTCAGGGGGCCTCCGAACCCGGGGGATACGGAGCAGTACTTC. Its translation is CASSLRGPPNPGDTEQYF. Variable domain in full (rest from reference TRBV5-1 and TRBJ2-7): KAGVTQTPRYLIKTRGQQVTLSCSPISGHRSVSWYQQTPGQGLQFLFEYFSETQRNKGNFPGRFSGRQFSNSRSEMNVSTLELGDSALYLCASSLRGPPNPGDTEQYFGPGTRLTVT.

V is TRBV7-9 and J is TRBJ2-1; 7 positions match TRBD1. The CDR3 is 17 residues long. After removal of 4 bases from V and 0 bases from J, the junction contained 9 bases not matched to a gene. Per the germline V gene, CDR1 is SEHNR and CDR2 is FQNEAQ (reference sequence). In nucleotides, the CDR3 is TGTGCCAGCAGCTCCCCCCCGACAGGGATCTCCTACAATGAGCAGTTCTTC. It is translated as CASSSPPTGISYNEQFF.

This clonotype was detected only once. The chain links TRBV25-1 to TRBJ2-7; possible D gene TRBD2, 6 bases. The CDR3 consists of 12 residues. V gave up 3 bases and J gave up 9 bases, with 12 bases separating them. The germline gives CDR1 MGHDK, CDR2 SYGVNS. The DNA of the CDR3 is TGTGCCAGCAGTGATTCGGGGGTCGGGCAGTACTTC. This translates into CASSDSGVGQYF.

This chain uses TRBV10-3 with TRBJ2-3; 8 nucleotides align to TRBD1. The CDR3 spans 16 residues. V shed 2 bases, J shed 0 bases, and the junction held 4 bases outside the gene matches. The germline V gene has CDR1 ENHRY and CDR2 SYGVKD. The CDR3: CAISETGTGSTDTQYF. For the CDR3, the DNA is TGTGCCATCAGTGAGACCGGGACAGGTAGCACAGATACGCAGTATTTT.

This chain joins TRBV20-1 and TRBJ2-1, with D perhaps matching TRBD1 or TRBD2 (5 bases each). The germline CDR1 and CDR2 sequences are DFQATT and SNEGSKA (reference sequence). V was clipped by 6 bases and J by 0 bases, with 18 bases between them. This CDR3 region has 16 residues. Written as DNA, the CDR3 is TGCAGTGCCCAAGGGGTCAGCGGTAACTCCTACAATGAGCAGTTCTTC. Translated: CSAQGVSGNSYNEQFF.

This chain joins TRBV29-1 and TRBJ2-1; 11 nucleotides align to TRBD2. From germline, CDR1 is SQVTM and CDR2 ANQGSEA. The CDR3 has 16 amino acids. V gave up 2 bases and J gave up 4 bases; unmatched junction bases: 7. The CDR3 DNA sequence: TGCAGCGTTGAATCCCCTGGGACTAGCGGATACAATGAGCAGTTCTTC. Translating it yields CSVESPGTSGYNEQFF.

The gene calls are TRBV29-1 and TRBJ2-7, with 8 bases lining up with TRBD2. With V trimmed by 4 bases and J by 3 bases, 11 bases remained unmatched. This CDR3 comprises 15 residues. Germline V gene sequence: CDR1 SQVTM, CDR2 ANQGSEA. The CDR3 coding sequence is TGCAGCGTTGCATTCGCGGGGGGCTCCTACTACGAGCAGTACTTC. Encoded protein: CSVAFAGGSYYEQYF.

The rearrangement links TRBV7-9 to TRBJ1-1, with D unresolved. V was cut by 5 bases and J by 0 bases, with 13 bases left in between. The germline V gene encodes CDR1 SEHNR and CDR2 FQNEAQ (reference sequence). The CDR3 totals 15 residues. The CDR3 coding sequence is TGTGCCAGCAGCCCAGGACTGGCCTTGAACACTGAAGCTTTCTTT. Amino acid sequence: CASSPGLALNTEAFF.

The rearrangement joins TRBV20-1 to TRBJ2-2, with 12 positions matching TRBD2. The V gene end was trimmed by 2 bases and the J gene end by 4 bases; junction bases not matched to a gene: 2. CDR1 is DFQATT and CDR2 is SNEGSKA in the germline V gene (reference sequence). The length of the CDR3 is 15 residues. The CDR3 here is CSARSSGGVTGELFF. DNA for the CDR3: TGCAGTGCTAGATCTAGCGGGGGGGTCACCGGGGAGCTGTTTTTT.

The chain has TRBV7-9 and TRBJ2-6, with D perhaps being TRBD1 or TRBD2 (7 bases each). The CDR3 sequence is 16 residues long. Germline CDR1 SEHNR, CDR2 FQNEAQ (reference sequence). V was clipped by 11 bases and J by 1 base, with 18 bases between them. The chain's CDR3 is CAGGDRPSSGANVLTF. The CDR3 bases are TGTGCCGGGGGGGACAGACCTTCGTCTGGGGCCAACGTCCTGACTTTC.

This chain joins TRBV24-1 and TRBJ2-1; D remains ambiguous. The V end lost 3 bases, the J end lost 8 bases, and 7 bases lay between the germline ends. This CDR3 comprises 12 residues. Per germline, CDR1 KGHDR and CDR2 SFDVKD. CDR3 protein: CATSDLGHEQFF. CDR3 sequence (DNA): TGTGCCACCAGTGATCTTGGGCATGAGCAGTTCTTC.

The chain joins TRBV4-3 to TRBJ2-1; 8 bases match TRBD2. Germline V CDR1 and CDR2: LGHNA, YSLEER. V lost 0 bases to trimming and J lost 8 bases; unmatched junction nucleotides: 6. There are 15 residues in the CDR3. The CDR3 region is CASSQDRAGVYEQFF. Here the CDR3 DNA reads TGCGCCAGCAGCCAAGATCGAGCGGGGGTTTATGAGCAGTTCTTC.

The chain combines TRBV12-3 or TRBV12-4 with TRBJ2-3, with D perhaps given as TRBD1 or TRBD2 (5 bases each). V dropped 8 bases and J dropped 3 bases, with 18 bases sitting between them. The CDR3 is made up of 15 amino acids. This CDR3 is CASSPGGTTTDTQYF. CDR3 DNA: TGTGCCAGCTCCCCTGGGGGTACTACGACAGATACGCAGTATTTT.

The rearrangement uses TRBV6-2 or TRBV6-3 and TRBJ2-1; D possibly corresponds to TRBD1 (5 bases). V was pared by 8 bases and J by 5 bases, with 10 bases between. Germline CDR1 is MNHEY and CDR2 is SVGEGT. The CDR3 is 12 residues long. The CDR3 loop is CASGYRNNEQFF. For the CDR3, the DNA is TGTGCCAGCGGCTACAGGAACAATGAGCAGTTCTTC.

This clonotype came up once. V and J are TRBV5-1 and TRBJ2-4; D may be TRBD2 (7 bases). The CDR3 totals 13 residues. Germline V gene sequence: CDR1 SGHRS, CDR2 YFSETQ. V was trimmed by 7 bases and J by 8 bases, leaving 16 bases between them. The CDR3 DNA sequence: TGCGCCAGCCACCGGGGGGCCGACTACATTCAGTACTTC. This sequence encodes CASHRGADYIQYF. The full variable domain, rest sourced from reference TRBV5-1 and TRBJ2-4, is KAGVTQTPRYLIKTRGQQVTLSCSPISGHRSVSWYQQTPGQGLQFLFEYFSETQRNKGNFPGRFSGRQFSNSRSEMNVSTLELGDSALYLCASHRGADYIQYFGAGTRLSVL.

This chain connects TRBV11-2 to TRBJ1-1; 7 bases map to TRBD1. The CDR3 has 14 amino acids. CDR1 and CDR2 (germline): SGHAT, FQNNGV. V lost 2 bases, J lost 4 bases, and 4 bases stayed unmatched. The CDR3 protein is CASSLTQGGTEAFF. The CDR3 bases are TGTGCCAGCAGCTTAACGCAGGGGGGCACTGAAGCTTTCTTT.

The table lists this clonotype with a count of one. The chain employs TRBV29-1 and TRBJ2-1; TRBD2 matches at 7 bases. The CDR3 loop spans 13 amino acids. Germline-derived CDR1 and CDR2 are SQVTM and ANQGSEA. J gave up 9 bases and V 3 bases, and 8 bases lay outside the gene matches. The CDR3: CSVDGTSAIEQFF. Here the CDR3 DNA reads TGCAGCGTTGATGGTACTAGCGCCATTGAGCAGTTCTTC.

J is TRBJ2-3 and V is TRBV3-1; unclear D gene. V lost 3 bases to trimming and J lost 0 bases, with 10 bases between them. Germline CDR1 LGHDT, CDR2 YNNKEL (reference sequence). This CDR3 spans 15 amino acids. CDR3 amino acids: CASSQFGSSTDTQYF. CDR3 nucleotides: TGTGCCAGCAGCCAGTTCGGCAGTAGCACAGATACGCAGTATTTT.

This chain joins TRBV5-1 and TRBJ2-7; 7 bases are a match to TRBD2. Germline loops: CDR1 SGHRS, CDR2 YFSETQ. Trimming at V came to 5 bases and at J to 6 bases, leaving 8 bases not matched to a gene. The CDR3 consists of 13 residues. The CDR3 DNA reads TGCGCCAGCAGACCGGGACTAAACGGCGAGCAGTACTTC. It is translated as CASRPGLNGEQYF.

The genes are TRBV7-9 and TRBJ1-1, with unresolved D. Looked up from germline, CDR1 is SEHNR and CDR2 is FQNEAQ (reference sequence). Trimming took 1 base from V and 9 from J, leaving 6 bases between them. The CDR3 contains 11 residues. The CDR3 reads CASSLEPQAFF. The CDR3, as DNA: TGTGCCAGCAGCTTAGAACCCCAAGCTTTCTTT.

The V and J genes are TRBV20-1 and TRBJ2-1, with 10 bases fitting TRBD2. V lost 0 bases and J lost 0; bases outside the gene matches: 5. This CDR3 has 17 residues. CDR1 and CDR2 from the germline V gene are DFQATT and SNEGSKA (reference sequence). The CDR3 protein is CSARDPTSGYSYNEQFF. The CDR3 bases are TGCAGTGCTAGAGACCCGACTAGCGGGTACTCCTACAATGAGCAGTTCTTC.

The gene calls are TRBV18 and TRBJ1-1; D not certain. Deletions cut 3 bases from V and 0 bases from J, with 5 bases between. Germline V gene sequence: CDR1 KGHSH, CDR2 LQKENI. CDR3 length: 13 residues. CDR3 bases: TGTGCCAGCTCACCTCTCATGAACACTGAAGCTTTCTTT. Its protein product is CASSPLMNTEAFF.

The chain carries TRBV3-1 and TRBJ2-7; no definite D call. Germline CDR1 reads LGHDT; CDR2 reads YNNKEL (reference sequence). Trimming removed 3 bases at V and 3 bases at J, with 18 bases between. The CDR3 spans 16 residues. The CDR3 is CASSHPTVGPGYEQYF. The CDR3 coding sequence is TGTGCCAGCAGCCACCCCACCGTGGGTCCAGGCTACGAGCAGTACTTC.

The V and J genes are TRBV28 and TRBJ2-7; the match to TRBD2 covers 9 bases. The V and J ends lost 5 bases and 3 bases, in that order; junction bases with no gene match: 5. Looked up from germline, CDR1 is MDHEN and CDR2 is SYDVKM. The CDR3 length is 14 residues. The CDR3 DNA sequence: TGTGCCAGCAGTCCCGGGACTAGCTTCTACGAGCAGTACTTC. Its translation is CASSPGTSFYEQYF.

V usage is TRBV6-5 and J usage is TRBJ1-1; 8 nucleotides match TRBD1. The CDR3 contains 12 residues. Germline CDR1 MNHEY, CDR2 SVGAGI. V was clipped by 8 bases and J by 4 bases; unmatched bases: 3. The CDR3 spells CASGQGGTEAFF. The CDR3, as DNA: TGTGCCAGCGGACAGGGAGGCACTGAAGCTTTCTTT.

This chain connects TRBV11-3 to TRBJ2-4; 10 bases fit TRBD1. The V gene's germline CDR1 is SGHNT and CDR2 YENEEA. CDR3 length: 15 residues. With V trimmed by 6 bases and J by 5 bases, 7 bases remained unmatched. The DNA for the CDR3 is TGTGCCAGCAGTAAAAGCGGACAGGGGGAAAACATTCAGTACTTC. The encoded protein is CASSKSGQGENIQYF.